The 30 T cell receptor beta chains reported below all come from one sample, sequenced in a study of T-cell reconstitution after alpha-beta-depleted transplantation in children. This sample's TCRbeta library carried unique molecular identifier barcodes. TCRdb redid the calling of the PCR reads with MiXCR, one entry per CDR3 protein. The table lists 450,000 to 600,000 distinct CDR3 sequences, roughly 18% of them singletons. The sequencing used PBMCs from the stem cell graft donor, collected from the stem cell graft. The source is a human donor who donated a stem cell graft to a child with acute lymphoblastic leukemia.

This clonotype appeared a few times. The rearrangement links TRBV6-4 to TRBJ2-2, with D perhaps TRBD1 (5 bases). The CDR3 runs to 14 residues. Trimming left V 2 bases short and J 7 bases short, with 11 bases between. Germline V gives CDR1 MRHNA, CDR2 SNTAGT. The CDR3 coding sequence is TGTGCCAGCAGTGACCAGGGTTCCCACGGGGAGCTGTTTTTT. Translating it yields CASSDQGSHGELFF.

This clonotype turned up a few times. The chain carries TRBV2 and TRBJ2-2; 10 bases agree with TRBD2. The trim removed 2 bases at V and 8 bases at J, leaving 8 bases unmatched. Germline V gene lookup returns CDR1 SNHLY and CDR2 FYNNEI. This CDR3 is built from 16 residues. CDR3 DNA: TGTGCCAGCAGTGAACTAGCGGGAGTGGGTTCTGGGGAGCTGTTTTTT. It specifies CASSELAGVGSGELFF.

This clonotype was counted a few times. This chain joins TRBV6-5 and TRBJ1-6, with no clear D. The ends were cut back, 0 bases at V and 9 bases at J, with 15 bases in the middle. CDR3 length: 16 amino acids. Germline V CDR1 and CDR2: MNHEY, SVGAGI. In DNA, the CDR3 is TGTGCCAGCAGTTACTCGAATCAAGCGATAGGTTCACCCCTCCACTTT. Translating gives CASSYSNQAIGSPLHF.

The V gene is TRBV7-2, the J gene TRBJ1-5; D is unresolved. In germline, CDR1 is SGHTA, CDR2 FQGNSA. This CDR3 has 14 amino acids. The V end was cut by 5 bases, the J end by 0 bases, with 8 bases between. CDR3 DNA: TGTGCCAGCAGCGGGGAGTATAGCAATCAGCCCCAGCATTTT. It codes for CASSGEYSNQPQHF.

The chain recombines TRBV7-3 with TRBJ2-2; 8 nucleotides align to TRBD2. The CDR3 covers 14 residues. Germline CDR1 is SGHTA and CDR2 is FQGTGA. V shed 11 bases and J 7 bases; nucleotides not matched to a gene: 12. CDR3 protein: CAFRLGGLGGELFF. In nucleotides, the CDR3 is TGTGCCTTCCGTTTAGGGGGACTAGGCGGGGAGCTGTTTTTT.

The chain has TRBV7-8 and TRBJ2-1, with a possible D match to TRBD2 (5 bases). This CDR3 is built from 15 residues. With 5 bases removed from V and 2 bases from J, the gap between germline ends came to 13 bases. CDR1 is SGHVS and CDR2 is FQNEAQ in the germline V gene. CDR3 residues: CASSPPRTAYNEQFF. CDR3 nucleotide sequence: TGTGCCAGCAGCCCGCCGCGGACTGCCTACAATGAGCAGTTCTTC.

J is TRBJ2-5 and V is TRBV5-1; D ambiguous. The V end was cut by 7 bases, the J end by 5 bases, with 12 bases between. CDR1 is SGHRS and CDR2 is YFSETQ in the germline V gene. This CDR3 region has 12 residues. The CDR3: CASANLPETQYF. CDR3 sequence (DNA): TGCGCCAGCGCCAATCTTCCCGAGACCCAGTACTTC.

CDR3 coding DNA: TGTGCCAGCAGACCGGGGACAGGCTCTGGAAACACCATATATTTT. It is translated as CASRPGTGSGNTIYF. The chain joins TRBV9 to TRBJ1-3; TRBD1 matches 8 bases. CDR1 and CDR2 (germline): SGDLS, YYNGEE. This CDR3 contains 15 residues. The V gene end was trimmed by 5 bases and the J gene end by 0 bases; junction bases not matched to a gene: 4. Drawing the rest from reference TRBV9 and TRBJ1-3, the complete variable domain is DSGVTQTPKHLITATGQRVTLRCSPRSGDLSVYWYQQSLDQGLQFLIQYYNGEERAKGNILERFSAQQFPDLHSELNLSSLELGDSALYFCASRPGTGSGNTIYFGEGSWLTVV.

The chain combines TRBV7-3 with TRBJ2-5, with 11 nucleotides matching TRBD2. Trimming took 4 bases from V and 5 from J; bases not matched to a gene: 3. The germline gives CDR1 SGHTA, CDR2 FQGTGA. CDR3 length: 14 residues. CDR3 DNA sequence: TGTGCCAGCAGCTCAACTAGCGGGAGTGAGACCCAGTACTTC. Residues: CASSSTSGSETQYF.

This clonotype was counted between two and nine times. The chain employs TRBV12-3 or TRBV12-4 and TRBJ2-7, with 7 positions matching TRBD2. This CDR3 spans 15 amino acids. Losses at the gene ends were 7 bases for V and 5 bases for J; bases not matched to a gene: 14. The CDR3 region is CASTSWGGRANEQYF. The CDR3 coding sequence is TGTGCCAGCACCTCCTGGGGAGGGAGGGCCAACGAGCAGTACTTC.

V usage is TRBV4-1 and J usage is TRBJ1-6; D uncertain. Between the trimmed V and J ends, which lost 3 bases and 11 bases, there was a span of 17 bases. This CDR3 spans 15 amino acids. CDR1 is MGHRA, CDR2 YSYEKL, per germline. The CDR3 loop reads CASSQEGLEWTPLHF. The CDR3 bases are TGCGCCAGCAGCCAGGAGGGCCTCGAATGGACACCCCTCCACTTT.

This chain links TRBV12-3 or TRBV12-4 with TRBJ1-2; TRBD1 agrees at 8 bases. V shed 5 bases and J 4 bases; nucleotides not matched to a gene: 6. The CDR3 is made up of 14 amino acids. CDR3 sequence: CASSPRTGGYGYTF. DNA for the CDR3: TGTGCCAGCAGTCCGCGAACAGGGGGCTATGGCTACACCTTC.

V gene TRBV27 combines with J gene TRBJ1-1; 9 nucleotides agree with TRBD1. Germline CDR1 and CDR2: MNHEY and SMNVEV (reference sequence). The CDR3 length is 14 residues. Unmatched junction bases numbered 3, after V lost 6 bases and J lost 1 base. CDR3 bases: TGTGCCAGCAGGACAGGGGGGGGGAACACTGAAGCTTTCTTT. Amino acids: CASRTGGGNTEAFF.

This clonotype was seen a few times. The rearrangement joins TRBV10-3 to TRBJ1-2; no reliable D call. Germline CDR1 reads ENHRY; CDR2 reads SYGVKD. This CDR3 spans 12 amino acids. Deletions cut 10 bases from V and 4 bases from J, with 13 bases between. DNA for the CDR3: TGTGCCACCAGAGATATTCCCTATGGCTACACCTTC. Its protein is CATRDIPYGYTF.

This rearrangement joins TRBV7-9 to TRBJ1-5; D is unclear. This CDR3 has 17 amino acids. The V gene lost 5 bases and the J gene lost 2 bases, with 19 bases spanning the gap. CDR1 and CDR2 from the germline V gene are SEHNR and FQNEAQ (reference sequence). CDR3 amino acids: CASSPYAGSEGNQPQHF. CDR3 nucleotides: TGTGCCAGCAGCCCCTATGCGGGGTCGGAGGGCAATCAGCCCCAGCATTTT.

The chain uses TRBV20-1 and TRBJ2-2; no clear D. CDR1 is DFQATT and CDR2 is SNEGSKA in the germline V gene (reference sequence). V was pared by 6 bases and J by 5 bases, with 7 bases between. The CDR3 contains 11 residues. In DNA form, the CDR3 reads TGCAGTGCCCCGTGGACCGGGGAGCTGTTTTTT. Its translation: CSAPWTGELFF.

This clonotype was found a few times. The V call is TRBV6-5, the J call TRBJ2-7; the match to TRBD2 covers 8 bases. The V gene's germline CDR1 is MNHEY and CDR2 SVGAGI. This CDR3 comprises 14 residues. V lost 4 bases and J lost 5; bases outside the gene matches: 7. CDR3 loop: CASSFTSGAHEQYF. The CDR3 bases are TGTGCCAGCAGTTTTACTAGCGGCGCCCACGAGCAGTACTTC.

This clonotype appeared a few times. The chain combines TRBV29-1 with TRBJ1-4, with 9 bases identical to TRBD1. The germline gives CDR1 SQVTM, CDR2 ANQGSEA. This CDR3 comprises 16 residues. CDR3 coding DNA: TGCAGTAAGGGACAGGGCGCTGTATTTGGGGATGAAAAACTGTTTTTT. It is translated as CSKGQGAVFGDEKLFF.

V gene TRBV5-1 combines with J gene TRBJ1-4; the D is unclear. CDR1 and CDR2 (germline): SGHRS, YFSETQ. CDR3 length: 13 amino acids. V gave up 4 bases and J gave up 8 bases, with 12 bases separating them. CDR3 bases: TGCGCCAGCAGCACGGGTCAGGACGAAAAACTGTTTTTT. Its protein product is CASSTGQDEKLFF.

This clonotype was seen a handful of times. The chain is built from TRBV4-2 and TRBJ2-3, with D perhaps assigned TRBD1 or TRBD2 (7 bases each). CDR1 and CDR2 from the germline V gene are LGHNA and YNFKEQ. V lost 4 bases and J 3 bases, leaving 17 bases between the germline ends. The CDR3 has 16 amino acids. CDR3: CASSLRGAGETDTQYF. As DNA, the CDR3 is TGTGCCAGCAGCCTCAGGGGGGCGGGAGAAACAGATACGCAGTATTTT.

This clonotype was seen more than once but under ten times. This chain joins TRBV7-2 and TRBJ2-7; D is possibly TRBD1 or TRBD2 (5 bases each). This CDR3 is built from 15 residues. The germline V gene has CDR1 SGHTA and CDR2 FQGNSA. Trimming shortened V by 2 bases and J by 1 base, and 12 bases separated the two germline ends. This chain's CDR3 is CASSLTGPGSYEQYF. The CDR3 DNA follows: TGTGCCAGCAGCTTAACAGGTCCGGGATCCTACGAGCAGTACTTC. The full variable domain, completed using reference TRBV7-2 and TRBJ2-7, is GAGVSQSPSNKVTEKGKDVELRCDPISGHTALYWYRQSLGQGLEFLIYFQGNSAPDKSGLPSDRFSAERTGGSVSTLTIQRTQQEDSAVYLCASSLTGPGSYEQYFGPGTRLTVT.

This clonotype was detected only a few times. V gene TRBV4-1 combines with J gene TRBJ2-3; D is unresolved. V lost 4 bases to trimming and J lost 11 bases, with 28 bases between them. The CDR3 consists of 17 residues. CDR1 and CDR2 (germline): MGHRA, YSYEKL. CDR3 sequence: CASSRLAALSPSNMQYF. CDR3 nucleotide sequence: TGCGCCAGCAGCCGGTTAGCCGCCCTTTCCCCCTCAAATATGCAGTATTTT.

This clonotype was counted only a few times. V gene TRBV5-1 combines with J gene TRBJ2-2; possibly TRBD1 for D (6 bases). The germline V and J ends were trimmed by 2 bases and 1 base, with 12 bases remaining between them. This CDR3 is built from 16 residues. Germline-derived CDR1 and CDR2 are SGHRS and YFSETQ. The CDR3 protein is CASSFLTGKNTGELFF. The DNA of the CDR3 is TGCGCCAGCAGCTTCCTCACAGGGAAGAACACCGGGGAGCTGTTTTTT.

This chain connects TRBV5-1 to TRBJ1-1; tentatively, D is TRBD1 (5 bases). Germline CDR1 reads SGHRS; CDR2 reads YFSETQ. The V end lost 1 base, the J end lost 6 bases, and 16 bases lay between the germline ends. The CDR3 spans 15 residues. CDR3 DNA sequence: TGCGCCAGCAGCTTGTGGGGGGGATTGGGCGCTGAAGCTTTCTTT. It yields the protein CASSLWGGLGAEAFF.

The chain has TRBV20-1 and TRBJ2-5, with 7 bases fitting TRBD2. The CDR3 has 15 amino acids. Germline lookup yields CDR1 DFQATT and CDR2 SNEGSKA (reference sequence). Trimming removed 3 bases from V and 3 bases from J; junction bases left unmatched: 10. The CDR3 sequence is CSASPLAEIKETQYF. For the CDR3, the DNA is TGCAGTGCTAGCCCCCTAGCGGAAATTAAAGAGACCCAGTACTTC.

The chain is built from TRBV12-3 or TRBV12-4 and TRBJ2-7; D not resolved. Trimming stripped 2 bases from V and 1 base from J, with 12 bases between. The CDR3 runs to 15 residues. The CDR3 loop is CASSLHDNGSYEQYF. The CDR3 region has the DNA TGTGCCAGCAGTTTACATGACAACGGGTCCTACGAGCAGTACTTC.

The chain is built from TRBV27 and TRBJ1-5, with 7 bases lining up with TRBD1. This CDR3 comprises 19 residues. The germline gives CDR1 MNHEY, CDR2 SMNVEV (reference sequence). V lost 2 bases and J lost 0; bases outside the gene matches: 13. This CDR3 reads CASSLRPPGGQYSNQPQHF. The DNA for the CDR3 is TGTGCCAGCAGTTTACGTCCTCCCGGGGGACAGTATAGCAATCAGCCCCAGCATTTT.

The CDR3 is CASSLGILYEQYF. The CDR3 DNA is TGTGCCAGCAGTTTAGGGATCCTGTACGAGCAGTACTTC. The V call is TRBV12-3 or TRBV12-4, the J call TRBJ2-7; no reliable D call. The CDR3 has 13 residues. V was trimmed by 1 base and J by 4 bases, leaving 8 bases between them.

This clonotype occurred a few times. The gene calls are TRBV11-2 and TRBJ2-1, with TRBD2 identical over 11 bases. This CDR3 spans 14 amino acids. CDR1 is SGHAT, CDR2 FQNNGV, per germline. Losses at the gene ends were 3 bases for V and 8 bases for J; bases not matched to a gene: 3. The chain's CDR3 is CASSFTSGSHEQFF. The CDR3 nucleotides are TGTGCCAGCAGCTTCACTAGCGGGAGCCATGAGCAGTTCTTC.

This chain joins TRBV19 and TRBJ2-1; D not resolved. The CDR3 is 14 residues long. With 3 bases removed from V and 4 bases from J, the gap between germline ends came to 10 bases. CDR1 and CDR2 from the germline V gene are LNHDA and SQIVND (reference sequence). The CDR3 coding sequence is TGTGCCAGTAGTATCATCCCTGGTTACAATGAGCAGTTCTTC. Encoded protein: CASSIIPGYNEQFF.